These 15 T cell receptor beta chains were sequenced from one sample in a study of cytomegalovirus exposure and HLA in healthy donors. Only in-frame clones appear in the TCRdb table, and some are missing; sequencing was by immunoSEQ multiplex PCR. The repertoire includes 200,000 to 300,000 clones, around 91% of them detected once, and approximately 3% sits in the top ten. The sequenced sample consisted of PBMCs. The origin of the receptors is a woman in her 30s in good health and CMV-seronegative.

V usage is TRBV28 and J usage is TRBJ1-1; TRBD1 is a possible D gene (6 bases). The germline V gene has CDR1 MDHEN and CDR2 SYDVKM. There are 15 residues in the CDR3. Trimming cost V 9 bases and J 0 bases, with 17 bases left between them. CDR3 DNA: TGTGCCAGTCTTAGGGGGGGTGGGATGAACACTGAAGCTTTCTTT. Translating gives CASLRGGGMNTEAFF.

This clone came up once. The CDR3 sequence: CASSQDGDRNNQPQHF. The CDR3 DNA sequence: TGTGCCAGCAGCCAAGATGGGGACAGGAACAATCAGCCCCAGCATTTT. The rearrangement links TRBV4-2 to TRBJ1-5, with 8 positions matching TRBD1. CDR1 LGHNA and CDR2 YNFKEQ come from the germline V gene. The CDR3 sequence is 16 residues long. V lost 0 bases and J lost 3; bases outside the gene matches: 4.

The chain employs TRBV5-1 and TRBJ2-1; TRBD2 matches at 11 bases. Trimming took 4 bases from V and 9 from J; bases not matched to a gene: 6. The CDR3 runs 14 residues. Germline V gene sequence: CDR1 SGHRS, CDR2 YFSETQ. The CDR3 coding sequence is TGCGCCAGCAGCCGGGGACTAGCGGAGGGTGAGCAGTTCTTC. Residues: CASSRGLAEGEQFF.

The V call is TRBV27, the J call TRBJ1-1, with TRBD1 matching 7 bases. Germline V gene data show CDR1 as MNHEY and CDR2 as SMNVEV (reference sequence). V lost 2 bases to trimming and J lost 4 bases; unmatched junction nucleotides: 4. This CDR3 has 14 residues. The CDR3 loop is CASSLTTGRTEAFF. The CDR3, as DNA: TGTGCCAGCAGTTTAACGACAGGGCGCACTGAAGCTTTCTTT.

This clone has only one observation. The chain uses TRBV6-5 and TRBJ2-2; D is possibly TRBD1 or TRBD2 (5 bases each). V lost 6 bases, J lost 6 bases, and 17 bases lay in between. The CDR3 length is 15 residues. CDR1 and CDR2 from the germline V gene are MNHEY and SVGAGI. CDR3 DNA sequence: TGTGCCAGCAGGGCTGCAACCGGGGCCGCCGGGGAGCTGTTTTTT. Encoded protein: CASRAATGAAGELFF.

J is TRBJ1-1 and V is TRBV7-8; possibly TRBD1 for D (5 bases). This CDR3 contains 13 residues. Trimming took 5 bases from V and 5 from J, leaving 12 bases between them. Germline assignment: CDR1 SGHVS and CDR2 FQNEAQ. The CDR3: CASSRTLVTEAFF. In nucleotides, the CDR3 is TGTGCCAGCAGCCGGACACTCGTTACTGAAGCTTTCTTT.

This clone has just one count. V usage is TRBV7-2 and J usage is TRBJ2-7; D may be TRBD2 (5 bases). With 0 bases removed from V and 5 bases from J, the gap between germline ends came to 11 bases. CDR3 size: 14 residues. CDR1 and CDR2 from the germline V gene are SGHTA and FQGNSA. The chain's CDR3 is CASSLAHGNHEQYF. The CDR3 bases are TGTGCCAGCAGCTTAGCGCACGGGAACCACGAGCAGTACTTC. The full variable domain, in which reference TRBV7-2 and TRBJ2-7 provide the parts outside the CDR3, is GAGVSQSPSNKVTEKGKDVELRCDPISGHTALYWYRQSLGQGLEFLIYFQGNSAPDKSGLPSDRFSAERTGGSVSTLTIQRTQQEDSAVYLCASSLAHGNHEQYFGPGTRLTVT.

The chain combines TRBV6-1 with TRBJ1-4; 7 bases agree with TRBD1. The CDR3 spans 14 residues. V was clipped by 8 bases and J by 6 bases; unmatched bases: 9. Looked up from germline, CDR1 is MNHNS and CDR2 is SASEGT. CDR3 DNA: TGTGCCAGCGTGACAGGGAGTGAGGATGAAAAACTGTTTTTT. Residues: CASVTGSEDEKLFF.

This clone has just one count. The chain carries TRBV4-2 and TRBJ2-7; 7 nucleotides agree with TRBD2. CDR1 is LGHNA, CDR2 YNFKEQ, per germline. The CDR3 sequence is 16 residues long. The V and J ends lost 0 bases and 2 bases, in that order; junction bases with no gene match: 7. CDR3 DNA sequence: TGTGCCAGCAGCCAAGATGAGACTAGCAGAACCTACGAGCAGTACTTC. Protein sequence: CASSQDETSRTYEQYF.

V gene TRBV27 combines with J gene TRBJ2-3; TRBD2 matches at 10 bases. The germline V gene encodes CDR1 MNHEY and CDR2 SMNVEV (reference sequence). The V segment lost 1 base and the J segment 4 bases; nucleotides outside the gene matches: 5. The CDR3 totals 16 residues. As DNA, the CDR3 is TGTGCCAGCAGTTTATGGGCTAGCGGGAGTTCAGATACGCAGTATTTT. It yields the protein CASSLWASGSSDTQYF.

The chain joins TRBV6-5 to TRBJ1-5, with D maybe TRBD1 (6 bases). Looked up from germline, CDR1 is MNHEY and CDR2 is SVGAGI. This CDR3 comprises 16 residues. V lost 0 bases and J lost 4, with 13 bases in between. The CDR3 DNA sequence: TGTGCCAGCAGTTACTCAAATACAGGGCCTAATCAGCCCCAGCATTTT. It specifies CASSYSNTGPNQPQHF.

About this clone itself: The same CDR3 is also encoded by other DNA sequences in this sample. In nucleotides, the CDR3 is TGTGCCAGCTCACCCGGGACAGGGGTATACGAGCAGTACTTC. Encoded protein: CASSPGTGVYEQYF. The V gene is TRBV18, the J gene TRBJ2-7, with 10 positions matching TRBD1. CDR3 length: 14 amino acids. The germline CDR1 and CDR2 sequences are KGHSH and LQKENI. With 3 bases clipped from V and 4 bases from J, the junction kept 3 bases outside the gene matches.

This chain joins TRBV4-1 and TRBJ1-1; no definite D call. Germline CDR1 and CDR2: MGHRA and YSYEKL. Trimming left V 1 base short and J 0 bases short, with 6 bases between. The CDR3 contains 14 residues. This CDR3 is CASSQVLVNTEAFF. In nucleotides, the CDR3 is TGCGCCAGCAGCCAAGTTTTGGTGAACACTGAAGCTTTCTTT.

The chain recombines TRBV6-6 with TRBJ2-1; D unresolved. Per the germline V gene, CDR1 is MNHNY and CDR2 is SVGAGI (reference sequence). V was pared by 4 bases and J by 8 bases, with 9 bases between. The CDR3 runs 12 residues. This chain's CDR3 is CASSSYIDEQFF. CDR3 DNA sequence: TGTGCCAGCAGTTCCTACATAGATGAGCAGTTCTTC.

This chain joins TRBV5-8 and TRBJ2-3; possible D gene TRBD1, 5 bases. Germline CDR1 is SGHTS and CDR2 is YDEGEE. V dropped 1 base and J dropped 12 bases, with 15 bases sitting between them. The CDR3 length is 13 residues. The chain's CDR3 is CASSLPRQNSQYF. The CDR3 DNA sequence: TGTGCCAGCAGCTTGCCGAGACAGAATAGCCAGTATTTT.